One TCR beta chain is described in this entry. Its antigen is not identified. The sample is drawn from a study of Tregs in tolerant kidney transplant recipients. Study-level results: Biological reproducibility was not directly addressed in this study.

The assay was immunoSEQ multiplex PCR, and TCRdb's table has in-frame clones only and misses some. This sample's table has about 5,300 clones. The nonmyeloablative bone marrow transplants came from related graft donors, with transient mixed chimerism. CD4+CD25+CD127- Tregs, CD4+CD25- non-Tregs, CD4 and CD8 cells were sorted. The source was CD4+ T cells from blood (PBMCs), collected 14 months after the transplant. This TCR derives from a human patient who received a combined kidney and bone marrow transplant. A share of the T cells may be of graft donor origin.

This chain's CDR3 is CASSPSQGGYGYTF. CDR3 bases read: TGTGCCAGCTCACCTTCCCAGGGCGGATATGGC. The genes are TRBV18 and TRBJ1-2; D might be TRBD1 (5 bases). The read comes to an end 3 residues before the CDR3 does, leaving the germline J gene to fill in the end. V was shortened by 3 bases and J by 5 bases, with 13 bases between the two germline ends. The CDR3 runs 14 residues. Germline V gives CDR1 KGHSH, CDR2 LQKENI.